The 21 T cell receptor beta chains in this list originate from one sample, sequenced in a study of blood T cell repertoires in COVID-19. The table came from immunoSEQ multiplex PCR; TCRdb's copy has only in-frame clones and leaves some out. The sample lists some 110,000 clones, around 83% seen once, with about 3.3% in the top ten. What was sequenced was peripheral blood. The receptors were gathered from an elderly woman with COVID-19, enrolled during active disease.

This clone was seen at least ten times. The chain is built from TRBV5-8 and TRBJ2-7; TRBD2 is a possible D gene (6 bases). Germline V gene sequence: CDR1 SGHTS, CDR2 YDEGEE. The CDR3 loop spans 15 amino acids. Trimming left V 5 bases short and J 8 bases short, with 23 bases between. Here the CDR3 reads CASSGVRGSGRQQYF. CDR3 bases: TGTGCCAGCAGTGGAGTCCGGGGGAGCGGACGTCAGCAGTACTTC.

Here the CDR3 reads CASTLRGADGYTF. Here the CDR3 DNA reads TGTGCCAGCACGTTACGGGGGGCGGATGGCTACACCTTC. The chain combines TRBV6-5 with TRBJ1-2, with D possibly matching TRBD1 (6 bases). Germline lookup yields CDR1 MNHEY and CDR2 SVGAGI. V was clipped by 7 bases and J by 6 bases, with 15 bases between them. There are 13 residues in the CDR3.

The chain uses TRBV9 and TRBJ2-2; the D gene is possibly TRBD1 (6 bases). The V and J ends lost 1 base and 6 bases respectively, with 10 bases between them. The germline CDR1 and CDR2 sequences are SGDLS and YYNGEE. This CDR3 is 14 amino acids long. This CDR3 reads CASSVQAGAGELFF. CDR3 sequence (DNA): TGTGCCAGCAGCGTACAGGCAGGGGCCGGGGAGCTGTTTTTT.

The rearrangement links TRBV27 to TRBJ2-1, with D tentatively TRBD1 (5 bases). The V gene lost 5 bases and the J gene lost 7 bases, with 9 bases spanning the gap. The CDR3 is 12 residues long. Looked up from germline, CDR1 is MNHEY and CDR2 is SMNVEV (reference sequence). The DNA of the CDR3 is TGTGCCAGCAGTCCCAGGGAAAATGAGCAGTTCTTC. It translates to CASSPRENEQFF.

This clone was found a few times. The V and J genes are TRBV28 and TRBJ2-7; 8 nucleotides match TRBD1. CDR1 is MDHEN, CDR2 SYDVKM, per germline. The CDR3 spans 15 residues. The V gene end was trimmed by 3 bases and the J gene end by 3 bases; junction bases not matched to a gene: 7. The DNA for the CDR3 is TGTGCCAGCAGTTTCCCGGACAGGGCGGACTACGAGCAGTACTTC. Its protein is CASSFPDRADYEQYF.

The V and J genes are TRBV27 and TRBJ2-3, with 7 nucleotides matching TRBD1. V was pared by 7 bases and J by 1 base, with 5 bases of the junction left unmatched. The CDR3 has 14 amino acids. Germline CDR1 and CDR2: MNHEY and SMNVEV (reference sequence). DNA for the CDR3: TGTGCCAGCAACCCCCAGGGGGGCACAGATACGCAGTATTTT. Its translation: CASNPQGGTDTQYF.

This clone was detected only once. J is TRBJ2-7 and V is TRBV2; D call uncertain. CDR3 size: 14 residues. Germline CDR1 reads SNHLY; CDR2 reads FYNNEI. V dropped 6 bases and J dropped 2 bases, with 14 bases sitting between them. CDR3 DNA: TGTGCCAGCAGGCTAGACGGTACGACCTACGAGCAGTACTTC. Protein product: CASRLDGTTYEQYF.

The chain combines TRBV29-1 with TRBJ2-5; 8 bases align to TRBD1. The CDR3 length is 13 residues. After removal of 5 bases from V and 5 bases from J, the junction contained 7 bases not matched to a gene. The germline gives CDR1 SQVTM, CDR2 ANQGSEA. The CDR3 here is CSVNLRQGETQYF. DNA of the CDR3: TGCAGCGTTAACCTTAGACAGGGGGAGACCCAGTACTTC. The whole variable domain, filled in from reference TRBV29-1 and TRBJ2-5, reads SAVISQKPSRDICQRGTSLTIQCQVDSQVTMMFWYRQQPGQSLTLIATANQGSEATYESGFVIDKFPISRPNLTFSTLTVSNMSPEDSSIYLCSVNLRQGETQYFGPGTRLLVL.

The rearrangement uses TRBV28 and TRBJ2-3, with 7 bases lining up with TRBD1. The CDR3 has 12 residues. Per germline, CDR1 MDHEN and CDR2 SYDVKM. The J segment lost 5 bases and the V segment lost 11 bases, leaving 7 bases of the junction unmatched. The CDR3 bases are TGTGCCTCAAGTGGGACAGAAGATACGCAGTATTTT. Its translation: CASSGTEDTQYF.

J is TRBJ2-2 and V is TRBV19, with 7 positions matching TRBD2. V dropped 4 bases and J dropped 3; count of bases not matched to a gene: 5. The CDR3 spans 15 residues. CDR1 is LNHDA and CDR2 is SQIVND in the germline V gene (reference sequence). The CDR3 spells CASSKAGSDTGELFF. CDR3 sequence (DNA): TGTGCCAGTAGTAAAGCGGGATCTGACACCGGGGAGCTGTTTTTT.

This sequence joins TRBV27 and TRBJ1-2, with a possible D match to TRBD1 (6 bases). This CDR3 comprises 17 residues. Germline V CDR1 and CDR2: MNHEY, SMNVEV (reference sequence). V lost 3 bases, J lost 4 bases, and 21 bases lay in between. DNA for the CDR3: TGTGCCAGCAGTTTCCGAGGCAGGGGCCCCCCGGGCTATGGCTACACCTTC. Its protein product is CASSFRGRGPPGYGYTF.

This chain links TRBV11-2 with TRBJ2-5, with 10 bases that match TRBD2. CDR1 is SGHAT and CDR2 is FQNNGV in the germline V gene. This CDR3 spans 16 amino acids. Unmatched junction bases numbered 9, after V lost 5 bases and J lost 3 bases. The CDR3 sequence is CASSPLAGGAEETQYF. The CDR3 DNA reads TGTGCCAGCAGCCCGTTAGCGGGAGGTGCGGAAGAGACCCAGTACTTC.

DNA of the CDR3: TGCGCCAGCAGCCAAAACGGACAGCGAAAAGCTTTCTTT. It yields the protein CASSQNGQRKAFF. The V gene is TRBV4-3, the J gene TRBJ1-1, with D maybe TRBD1 (6 bases). V lost 2 bases to trimming and J lost 9 bases, with 13 bases between them. Germline CDR1 LGHNA, CDR2 YSLEER. This CDR3 is 13 amino acids long.

The chain combines TRBV12-3 or TRBV12-4 with TRBJ2-1; the D is unclear. The V gene lost 3 bases and the J gene lost 7 bases, with 7 bases spanning the gap. The CDR3 contains 12 residues. The CDR3 spells CASSLGQNEQFF. CDR3 sequence (DNA): TGTGCCAGCAGTTTGGGCCAGAATGAGCAGTTCTTC.

The chain joins TRBV6-5 to TRBJ1-1; a weak D match, TRBD1 (5 bases). Germline CDR1 and CDR2: MNHEY and SVGAGI. V lost 6 bases and J lost 0, with 8 bases in between. This CDR3 is built from 13 residues. CDR3 DNA: TGTGCCAGCAGCGGCAGGGTGAACACTGAAGCTTTCTTT. Protein: CASSGRVNTEAFF.

The rearrangement joins TRBV5-5 to TRBJ2-7; 10 bases fit TRBD2. This CDR3 has 17 amino acids. The trim removed 4 bases at V and 0 bases at J, leaving 10 bases unmatched. Germline values: CDR1 SGHKS, CDR2 YYEKEE (reference sequence). The CDR3 DNA is TGTGCCAGCAGCCCCCCTCTGCTAGCGGGAGACTCCTACGAGCAGTACTTC. Its protein product is CASSPPLLAGDSYEQYF.

This clone has a handful of counts. The rearrangement joins TRBV7-6 to TRBJ1-6; D unclear. Germline assignment: CDR1 SGHVS and CDR2 FNYEAQ. The CDR3 loop spans 16 amino acids. V shed 1 base and J shed 10 bases, with 17 bases lying between them. Here the CDR3 DNA reads TGTGCCAGCAGCTTAGAAGTTCTGGGCCTAAGGTCACCCCTCCACTTT. It encodes CASSLEVLGLRSPLHF. The variable domain in full, completed from reference TRBV7-6 and TRBJ1-6, reads GAGVSQSPRYKVTKRGQDVALRCDPISGHVSLYWYRQALGQGPEFLTYFNYEAQQDKSGLPNDRFSAERPEGSISTLTIQRTEQRDSAMYRCASSLEVLGLRSPLHFGNGTRLTVT.

The V gene is TRBV27, the J gene TRBJ2-2, with 9 nucleotides matching TRBD1. The CDR3 totals 13 residues. After removal of 5 bases from V and 8 bases from J, the junction contained 3 bases not matched to a gene. Germline CDR1 and CDR2: MNHEY and SMNVEV (reference sequence). The CDR3 loop reads CASSGQGTGELFF. The CDR3, as DNA: TGTGCCAGCAGTGGACAGGGGACGGGGGAGCTGTTTTTT.

This clone was seen more than once but under ten times. The CDR3 spells CASSLRAETQYF. The DNA for the CDR3 is TGTGCCAGCTCACTCAGGGCTGAGACCCAGTACTTC. The chain employs TRBV18 and TRBJ2-5; D is perhaps TRBD1 (5 bases). Between the trimmed V and J ends, which lost 4 bases and 5 bases, there was a span of 8 bases. The germline V gene has CDR1 KGHSH and CDR2 LQKENI. The CDR3 sequence is 12 residues long.

The CDR3 nucleotides read TGTGCCAGCAGTTACGGCGCCAGGGGGGTTCCTATTGAAGCTTTCTTT. Protein sequence: CASSYGARGVPIEAFF. The rearrangement joins TRBV6-2 or TRBV6-3 to TRBJ1-1; 7 nucleotides agree with TRBD1. The CDR3 has 16 amino acids. The germline V gene has CDR1 MNHEY and CDR2 SVGEGT. The V and J ends lost 2 bases and 7 bases, in that order; junction bases with no gene match: 13.

The chain joins TRBV18 to TRBJ2-5, with TRBD1 matching over 10 bases. The V and J ends lost 3 bases and 4 bases, in that order; junction bases with no gene match: 11. Per germline, CDR1 KGHSH and CDR2 LQKENI. The CDR3 has 17 amino acids. This CDR3 is CASSPQRTGGFRETQYF. The CDR3 region has the DNA TGTGCCAGCTCACCCCAGCGGACAGGGGGTTTCAGAGAGACCCAGTACTTC.